This T cell receptor (beta chain) was documented in a study of CD8 T cells in ankylosing spondylitis. Overall study results and limits: Disease-associated clonotypes exhibited CD8+ identity and were relatively infrequent in peripheral blood. Enrichment of disease-linked clones was reportedly significant in matched ankylosing spondylitis synovial fluid. Characteristic of ankylosing spondylitis blood, it appeared, was a TCR beta motif comprising roughly eight highly homologous variants.

This clonotype came up a few times. Its target is unknown. Construction of TCR beta libraries was performed using quantitative 5'-RACE with molecular barcodes. MiXCR, applied by TCRdb to the 5' RACE reads, yields one record per CDR3 protein. The table includes roughly 230,000 distinct CDR3 sequences, around 8% detected once. Germline V gene data show CDR1 as GTSNPN and CDR2 as SVGIG (reference sequence). The CDR3 contains 13 residues. V lost 0 bases to trimming and J lost 6 bases, with 11 bases between them. This chain joins TRBV30 and TRBJ1-2; D gene ambiguous. The sample taken for sequencing was blood, either unsorted or a sorted T cell fraction (not recorded which). The sequence derives from a female donor with ankylosing spondylitis or in good health (not recorded which). The CDR3 bases are TGTGCCTGGAGTGTGACGGAATCCAATGGCTACACCTTC. Translated: CAWSVTESNGYTF.